The 10 T cell receptor beta chains below come from one sample, sequenced in a study of T cells after posttransplantation cyclophosphamide. Assay: immunoSEQ multiplex PCR; the TCRdb copy retains only in-frame clones and omits some. The table lists 41,000 or so clones, with no singletons. The material sequenced was PBMCs. The receptors derive from a young man in good health and a related stem cell transplant donor.

This clone was observed a handful of times. The chain recombines TRBV15 with TRBJ2-5; unclear D gene. The V gene lost 0 bases and the J gene lost 7 bases, with 15 bases spanning the gap. The V gene's germline CDR1 is LNHNV and CDR2 YYDKDF (reference sequence). The CDR3 runs to 15 residues. The CDR3 sequence is CATSRDGLVVGTQYF. CDR3 DNA: TGTGCCACCAGCAGAGATGGCCTAGTGGTTGGGACCCAGTACTTC.

This clone was recorded many times. The rearrangement joins TRBV6-2 or TRBV6-3 to TRBJ1-6; D may be TRBD1 (6 bases). V was trimmed by 6 bases and J by 2 bases, leaving 8 bases between them. The CDR3 covers 14 residues. CDR1 and CDR2 from the germline V gene are MNHEY and SVGEGT. The CDR3 coding sequence is TGTGCCAGCAGAGGGGGTGCCTATAATTCACCCCTCCACTTT. Residues: CASRGGAYNSPLHF.

This clone was recorded many times. V usage is TRBV13 and J usage is TRBJ2-1; weak D call: TRBD1 (6 bases). Germline V gene sequence: CDR1 PRHDT, CDR2 FYEKMQ (reference sequence). The CDR3 extends over 15 amino acids. Trimming left V 1 base short and J 7 bases short, with 14 bases between. The CDR3 nucleotides read TGTGCCAGCAGCTTAGTGGGGGCTCCGTGGAATGAGCAGTTCTTC. Encoded protein: CASSLVGAPWNEQFF.

This clone was found many times. This rearrangement joins TRBV5-8 to TRBJ2-3, with D maybe TRBD2 (7 bases). The V end lost 4 bases, the J end lost 5 bases, and 17 bases lay between the germline ends. The CDR3 has 15 amino acids. Germline loops: CDR1 SGHTS, CDR2 YDEGEE. In nucleotides, the CDR3 is TGTGCCAGCAGCCCGCTGCGGGGGCAGGGAGATACGCAGTATTTT. This encodes CASSPLRGQGDTQYF.

Many counts were recorded for this clone. The chain is built from TRBV5-1 and TRBJ2-1; 9 nucleotides match TRBD2. Germline trimming cut 4 bases from V and 1 base from J; bases unmatched to any gene: 18. Per the germline V gene, CDR1 is SGHRS and CDR2 is YFSETQ. This CDR3 is 20 amino acids long. CDR3 DNA: TGCGCCAGCAGCGGTCGTATTAAGATAGCGGGGGTGAGATCCTACAATGAGCAGTTCTTC. This codes for CASSGRIKIAGVRSYNEQFF.

This clone showed up many times. The CDR3 sequence: CASIPGQATTGELFF. The DNA of the CDR3 is TGCGCCAGCATCCCGGGACAGGCAACCACCGGGGAGCTGTTTTTT. This chain connects TRBV5-1 to TRBJ2-2; TRBD1 matches at 8 bases. With V trimmed by 6 bases and J by 4 bases, 8 bases remained unmatched. The CDR3 extends over 15 amino acids. Germline V gene lookup returns CDR1 SGHRS and CDR2 YFSETQ.

This clone was recorded at least ten times. The CDR3 protein is CASSPRIPGQGAGELFF. The CDR3 DNA follows: TGTGCCAGCTCACCAAGAATTCCTGGACAGGGGGCCGGGGAGCTGTTTTTT. This chain uses TRBV18 with TRBJ2-2, with 10 bases lining up with TRBD1. Germline assignment: CDR1 KGHSH and CDR2 LQKENI. Unmatched junction bases numbered 9, after V lost 2 bases and J lost 6 bases. This CDR3 spans 17 amino acids.

V gene TRBV9 combines with J gene TRBJ1-6; 9 bases agree with TRBD1. Trimming cost V 1 base and J 10 bases; bases outside gene matches: 6. This CDR3 is 15 amino acids long. Germline V gene sequence: CDR1 SGDLS, CDR2 YYNGEE. CDR3 sequence reads: CASSVRDRESSPLHF. Here the CDR3 DNA reads TGTGCCAGCAGCGTACGGGACAGGGAATCGTCACCCCTCCACTTT.

Many counts were recorded for this clone. The gene calls are TRBV19 and TRBJ1-5; weak D call: TRBD1 (5 bases). The CDR3 extends over 14 amino acids. Germline lookup yields CDR1 LNHDA and CDR2 SQIVND (reference sequence). V gave up 3 bases and J gave up 7 bases, with 13 bases separating them. The CDR3 spells CASSIGGRAQPQHF. The CDR3 DNA reads as TGTGCCAGTAGTATCGGTGGCAGGGCACAGCCCCAGCATTTT. The variable domain in full, with the rest retrieved from reference TRBV19 and TRBJ1-5, is DGGITQSPKYLFRKEGQNVTLSCEQNLNHDAMYWYRQDPGQGLRLIYYSQIVNDFQKGDIAEGYSVSREKKESFPLTVTSAQKNPTAFYLCASSIGGRAQPQHFGDGTRLSIL.

This clone has at least ten counts. The V gene is TRBV6-1, the J gene TRBJ1-5; unclear D gene. V shed 7 bases and J shed 0 bases, with 10 bases lying between them. The CDR3 covers 14 residues. Germline V CDR1 and CDR2: MNHNS, SASEGT. Here the CDR3 reads CASTPGNSNQPQHF. The DNA for the CDR3 is TGTGCCAGCACCCCGGGGAATAGCAATCAGCCCCAGCATTTT.